This TCR beta chain was sequenced in a study of blood T cell repertoires in COVID-19. Profiled with immunoSEQ multiplex PCR; TCRdb holds only in-frame clones, not every one. Among around 98,000 clones, approximately 84% were seen once, and the ten largest hold around 15%. The CDR3 consists of 17 residues. The J segment lost 4 bases and the V segment lost 3 bases, leaving 9 bases of the junction unmatched. Germline V lookup: CDR1 SGHRS, CDR2 YFSETQ. The receptor comes from a woman aged 55-70 years with acute or convalescent COVID-19. What was sequenced was peripheral blood. The rearrangement links TRBV5-1 to TRBJ2-3, with 12 bases matching TRBD2. CDR3 sequence (DNA): TGCGCCAGCAGCTCAGGGATGACTAGCGGGGGATCAGATACGCAGTATTTT. This sequence encodes CASSSGMTSGGSDTQYF. The whole variable domain, remainder taken from reference TRBV5-1 and TRBJ2-3, is KAGVTQTPRYLIKTRGQQVTLSCSPISGHRSVSWYQQTPGQGLQFLFEYFSETQRNKGNFPGRFSGRQFSNSRSEMNVSTLELGDSALYLCASSSGMTSGGSDTQYFGPGTRLTVL.